A selection of T cell receptor beta chains follows, all from one sample in a study of cytomegalovirus exposure and HLA in healthy donors. TCRdb keeps only in-frame clones here, not all; method: immunoSEQ multiplex PCR. The profile shows some 220,000 clones, around four fifths of them singletons. Sequencing was performed on PBMCs. The origin of the receptors is a woman in her forties in good health and CMV-seronegative. Both conserved end residues are part of each CDR3. The order of the fields is clone size, V gene, J gene, D gene, CDR3 DNA, CDR3 protein. The D gene is left open where the match is weak. Clone size is given for some rows only: seen once, a few or many times, or a class if the clone is expanded.

size: .
V: TRBV6-4
J: TRBJ2-1
D: TRBD1
DNA: TGTGCCAGCAGTGACCCAATACCGACAGGGGATGGGTTTACTGAGCAGTTCTTC
CDR3: CASSDPIPTGDGFTEQFF

size: .
V: TRBV9
J: TRBJ1-2
D: .
DNA: TGTGCCAGCAGCTCAGGGTTGGCTAACTATGGCTACACCTTC
CDR3: CASSSGLANYGYTF

size: once
V: TRBV13
J: TRBJ2-5
D: TRBD1
DNA: TGTGCCAGCAGCTCCCTGACAGGGGGAGTAGGAGAGACCCAGTACTTC
CDR3: CASSSLTGGVGETQYF

size: few
V: TRBV6-4
J: TRBJ2-1
D: TRBD2
DNA: TGTGCCAGCAGCGGGGGGAGCGGCGAGCAGTTCTTC
CDR3: CASSGGSGEQFF

size: .
V: TRBV9
J: TRBJ2-7
D: .
DNA: TGTGCCAGCAGCGTAGCAGAGGGCTCCGAGCAGTACTTC
CDR3: CASSVAEGSEQYF

size: .
V: TRBV19
J: TRBJ1-1
D: .
DNA: TGTGCCAGTAGTAGCCTTGACACGATCGTCACTGAAGCTTTCTTT
CDR3: CASSSLDTIVTEAFF

size: .
V: TRBV15
J: TRBJ2-5
D: .
DNA: TGTGCCACCAGCAGAGTCGCGGGGTTTGAGGAGACCCAGTACTTC
CDR3: CATSRVAGFEETQYF

size: .
V: TRBV4-2
J: TRBJ2-5
D: .
DNA: TGTGCCAGCAGCCAAGATACAGAGACCCCCCAGTACTTC
CDR3: CASSQDTETPQYF

size: .
V: TRBV27
J: TRBJ2-1
D: TRBD2
DNA: TGTGCCAGCAGTTTACCGGGACTAGCCTACAATGAGCAGTTCTTC
CDR3: CASSLPGLAYNEQFF

size: .
V: TRBV6-1
J: TRBJ1-3
D: TRBD1
DNA: TGTGCCAGCAGTGCCGACAGGGTCTCTGGAAACACCATATATTTT
CDR3: CASSADRVSGNTIYF

size: few
V: TRBV19
J: TRBJ1-1
D: TRBD1
DNA: TGTGCCAGTAGTGAGACAGGGGAAACCGTAGCTGAAGCTTTCTTT
CDR3: CASSETGETVAEAFF

size: .
V: TRBV6-5
J: TRBJ1-1
D: TRBD1
DNA: TGTGCCAGCAGTCTCGACAGGGTGTTGAACACTGAAGCTTTCTTT
CDR3: CASSLDRVLNTEAFF

size: .
V: TRBV6-6
J: TRBJ2-7
D: .
DNA: TGTGCCAGCAAAGACAAGTACGAGCAGTACTTC
CDR3: CASKDKYEQYF

size: few
V: TRBV2
J: TRBJ2-5
D: .
DNA: TGTGCCAGCACCCCCAGGGAGGGGGTGACCCAGTACTTC
CDR3: CASTPREGVTQYF

size: .
V: TRBV11-3
J: TRBJ1-6
D: TRBD1
DNA: TGTGCCAGCAGCGCCCGTCCTCAGGGGGTCGGTTACTCACCCCTCCACTTC
CDR3: CASSARPQGVGYSPLHF

size: .
V: TRBV27
J: TRBJ2-1
D: TRBD2
DNA: TGTGCCAGCAGTTCACTAGCGGGGGGGAGGTCCTACAATGAGCAGTTCTTC
CDR3: CASSSLAGGRSYNEQFF

size: .
V: TRBV12-1
J: TRBJ2-5
D: .
DNA: TGTGCCAGCAGCCCATGCGACCCGGGACAAGGATCTACCATCCCCCAAGAGACCCAGTACTTC
CDR3: CASSPCDPGQGSTIPQETQYF

size: .
V: TRBV2
J: TRBJ2-5
D: TRBD2
DNA: TGTGCCAGCAGTGAATTAGGCGGGGGACAAGAGACCCAGTACTTC
CDR3: CASSELGGGQETQYF

size: .
V: TRBV5-8
J: TRBJ1-1
D: .
DNA: TGTGCCAGCAGCTTGGCAGGGAACACTGAAGCTTTCTTT
CDR3: CASSLAGNTEAFF

size: .
V: TRBV28
J: TRBJ1-2
D: TRBD1
DNA: TGTGCCAGCAGTTGGCCACAGGGGTCTGGCTATGGCTACACCTTC
CDR3: CASSWPQGSGYGYTF

size: .
V: TRBV19
J: TRBJ1-5
D: .
DNA: TGTGCCAGTACCTCGCCGCAGTCAAATCAGCCCCAGCATTTT
CDR3: CASTSPQSNQPQHF

size: .
V: TRBV10-1
J: TRBJ2-2
D: TRBD1
DNA: TGCGCCAGCTGCCGGGACAGGGGGACCGGGGAGCTGTTTTTT
CDR3: CASCRDRGTGELFF

size: .
V: TRBV18
J: TRBJ1-1
D: TRBD1
DNA: TGTGCCAGCTCACTCGCACCGGGACAGGGGTTGAACACTGAAGCTTTCTTT
CDR3: CASSLAPGQGLNTEAFF

size: .
V: TRBV6-5
J: TRBJ1-4
D: .
DNA: TGTGCCAGCAGGGACCTTACAGGTGAAAAACTGTTTTTT
CDR3: CASRDLTGEKLFF

size: .
V: TRBV2
J: TRBJ2-1
D: TRBD2
DNA: TGTGCCAGCAGTGATAGCGGGGTCCTCAATGAGCAGTTCTTC
CDR3: CASSDSGVLNEQFF

size: .
V: TRBV7-2
J: TRBJ2-5
D: .
DNA: TGTGCCAGCAGCTTAGATCCAGGGCCAACTCTGGAGACCCAGTACTTC
CDR3: CASSLDPGPTLETQYF

size: once
V: TRBV7-9
J: TRBJ2-7
D: TRBD1
DNA: TGTTCCAGCAGCTCGACGGGACAGACCTACGAGCAGTACTTC
CDR3: CSSSSTGQTYEQYF

size: .
V: TRBV6-6
J: TRBJ1-2
D: TRBD1
DNA: TGTGCCAGCAGTTACGCCAGGGGGCCGTCGGGCTACACCTTC
CDR3: CASSYARGPSGYTF

size: .
V: TRBV5-1
J: TRBJ1-1
D: .
DNA: TGCGCCAGCAGCTTGGGACAGGAGAACACTGAAGCTTTCTTT
CDR3: CASSLGQENTEAFF

size: few
V: TRBV19
J: TRBJ1-6
D: .
DNA: TGTGCCAGTAGTCTAGGGACGATCCGGACACCGGGACCCCTCCACTTT
CDR3: CASSLGTIRTPGPLHF

size: .
V: TRBV30
J: TRBJ2-6
D: .
DNA: TGTGCCTTGGCAATATCTGGGGCCAACGTCCTGACTTTC
CDR3: CALAISGANVLTF

size: .
V: TRBV7-9
J: TRBJ2-1
D: TRBD1
DNA: TGTGCCAGCAGCTTATTGACAGGGGGCAATGAGCAGTTCTTC
CDR3: CASSLLTGGNEQFF